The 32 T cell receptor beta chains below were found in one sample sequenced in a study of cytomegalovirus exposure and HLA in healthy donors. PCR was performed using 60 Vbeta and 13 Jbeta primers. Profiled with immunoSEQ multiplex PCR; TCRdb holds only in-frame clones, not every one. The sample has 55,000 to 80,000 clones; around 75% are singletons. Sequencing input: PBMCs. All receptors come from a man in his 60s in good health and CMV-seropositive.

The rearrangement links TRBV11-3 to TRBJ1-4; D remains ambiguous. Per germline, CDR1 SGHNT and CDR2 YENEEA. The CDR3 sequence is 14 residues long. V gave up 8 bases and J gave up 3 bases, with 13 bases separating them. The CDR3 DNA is TGTGCCAGCTCCCGGGGAGGCTCTAATGAAAAACTGTTTTTT. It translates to CASSRGGSNEKLFF.

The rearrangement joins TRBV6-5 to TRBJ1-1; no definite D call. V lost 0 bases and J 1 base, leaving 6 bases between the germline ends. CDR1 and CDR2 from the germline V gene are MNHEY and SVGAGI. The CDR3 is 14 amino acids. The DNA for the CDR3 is TGTGCCAGCAGTTACTCCCGGGGGAACACTGAAGCTTTCTTT. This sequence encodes CASSYSRGNTEAFF.

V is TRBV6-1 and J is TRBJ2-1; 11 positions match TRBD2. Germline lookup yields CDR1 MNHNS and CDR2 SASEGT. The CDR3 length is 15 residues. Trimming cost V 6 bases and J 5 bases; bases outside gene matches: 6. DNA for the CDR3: TGTGCCAGCAGGCCTACTAGCGGGAGAAACAATGAGCAGTTCTTC. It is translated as CASRPTSGRNNEQFF.

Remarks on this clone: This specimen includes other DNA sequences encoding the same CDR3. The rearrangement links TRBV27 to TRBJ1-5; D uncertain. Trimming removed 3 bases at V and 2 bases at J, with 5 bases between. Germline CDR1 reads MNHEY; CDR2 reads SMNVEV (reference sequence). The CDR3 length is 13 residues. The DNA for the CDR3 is TGTGCCAGCAGTTTGTCAGGCAATCAGCCCCAGCATTTT. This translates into CASSLSGNQPQHF.

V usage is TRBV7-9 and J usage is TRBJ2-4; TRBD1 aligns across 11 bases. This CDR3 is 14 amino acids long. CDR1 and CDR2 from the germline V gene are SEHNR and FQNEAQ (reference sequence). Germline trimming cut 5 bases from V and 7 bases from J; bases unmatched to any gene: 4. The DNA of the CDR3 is TGTGCCAGCAGCCCTGGACAGGGGGCGAACATTCAGTACTTC. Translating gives CASSPGQGANIQYF.

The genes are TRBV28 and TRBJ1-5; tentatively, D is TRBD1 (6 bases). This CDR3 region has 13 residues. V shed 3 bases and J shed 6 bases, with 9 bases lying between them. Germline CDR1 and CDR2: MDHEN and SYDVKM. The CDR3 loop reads CASSFGGPQPQHF. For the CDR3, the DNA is TGTGCCAGCAGTTTCGGGGGGCCTCAGCCCCAGCATTTT.

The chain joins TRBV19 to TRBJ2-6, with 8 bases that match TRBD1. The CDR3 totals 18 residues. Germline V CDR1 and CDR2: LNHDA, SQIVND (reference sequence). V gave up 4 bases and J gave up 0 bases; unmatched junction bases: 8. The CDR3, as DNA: TGTGCCAGTAGTAGGCTGACAGGGGCCATCTCTGGGGCCAACGTCCTGACTTTC. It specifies CASSRLTGAISGANVLTF.

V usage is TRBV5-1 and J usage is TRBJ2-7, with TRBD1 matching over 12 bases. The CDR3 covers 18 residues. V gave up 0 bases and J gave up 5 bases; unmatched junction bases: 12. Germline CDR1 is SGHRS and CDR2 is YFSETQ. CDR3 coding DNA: TGCGCCAGCAGCTTGGAGGGACAGGGGGCCTCATTTCAGGACGAGCAGTACTTC. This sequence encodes CASSLEGQGASFQDEQYF. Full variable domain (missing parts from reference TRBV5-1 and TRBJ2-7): KAGVTQTPRYLIKTRGQQVTLSCSPISGHRSVSWYQQTPGQGLQFLFEYFSETQRNKGNFPGRFSGRQFSNSRSEMNVSTLELGDSALYLCASSLEGQGASFQDEQYFGPGTRLTVT.

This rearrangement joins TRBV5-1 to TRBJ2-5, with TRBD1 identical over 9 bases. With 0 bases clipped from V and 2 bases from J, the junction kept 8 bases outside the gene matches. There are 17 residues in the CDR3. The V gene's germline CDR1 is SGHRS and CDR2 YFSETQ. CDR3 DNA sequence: TGCGCCAGCAGCTTGGGGGGACAGGGTGGTGCACAAGAGACCCAGTACTTC. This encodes CASSLGGQGGAQETQYF.

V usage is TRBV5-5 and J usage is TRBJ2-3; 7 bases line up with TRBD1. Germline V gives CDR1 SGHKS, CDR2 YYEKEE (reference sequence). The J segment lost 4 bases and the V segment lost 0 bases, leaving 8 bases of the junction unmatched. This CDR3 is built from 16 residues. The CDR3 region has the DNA TGTGCCAGCAGCTTGGTTCCGGGACAGTGGGCAGATACGCAGTATTTT. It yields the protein CASSLVPGQWADTQYF. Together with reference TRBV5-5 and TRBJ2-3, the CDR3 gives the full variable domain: DAGVTQSPTHLIKTRGQQVTLRCSPISGHKSVSWYQQVLGQGPQFIFQYYEKEERGRGNFPDRFSARQFPNYSSELNVNALLLGDSALYLCASSLVPGQWADTQYFGPGTRLTVL.

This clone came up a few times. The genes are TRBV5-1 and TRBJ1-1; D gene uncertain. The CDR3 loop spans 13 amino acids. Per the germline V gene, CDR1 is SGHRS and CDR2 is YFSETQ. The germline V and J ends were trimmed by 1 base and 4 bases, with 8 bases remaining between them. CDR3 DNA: TGCGCCAGCAGCTTGAACCCCGGCACTGAAGCTTTCTTT. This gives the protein CASSLNPGTEAFF.

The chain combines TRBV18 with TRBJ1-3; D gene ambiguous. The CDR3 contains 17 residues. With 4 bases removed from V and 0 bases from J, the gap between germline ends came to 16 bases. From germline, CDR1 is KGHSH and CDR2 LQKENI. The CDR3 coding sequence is TGTGCCAGCTCACGGGTTTTCGACTCGAGCTCTGGAAACACCATATATTTT. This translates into CASSRVFDSSSGNTIYF.

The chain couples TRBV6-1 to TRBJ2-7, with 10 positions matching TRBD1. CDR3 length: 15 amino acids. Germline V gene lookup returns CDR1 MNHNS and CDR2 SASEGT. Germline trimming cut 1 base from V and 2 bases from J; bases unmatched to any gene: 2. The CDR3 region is CASSEDGTGAYEQYF. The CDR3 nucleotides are TGTGCCAGCAGTGAAGATGGGACAGGGGCCTACGAGCAGTACTTC.

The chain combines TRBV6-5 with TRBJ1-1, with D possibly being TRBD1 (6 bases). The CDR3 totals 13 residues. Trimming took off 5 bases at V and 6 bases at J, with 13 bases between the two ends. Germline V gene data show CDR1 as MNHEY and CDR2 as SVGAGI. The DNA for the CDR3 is TGTGCCAGCAGTCCCATACAGGGTCCTGAAGCTTTCTTT. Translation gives CASSPIQGPEAFF.

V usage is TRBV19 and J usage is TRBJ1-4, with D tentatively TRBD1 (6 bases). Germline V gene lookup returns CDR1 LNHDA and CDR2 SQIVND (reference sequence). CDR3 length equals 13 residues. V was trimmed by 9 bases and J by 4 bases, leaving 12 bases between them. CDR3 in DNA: TGTGCCAGCGCCCGGACAGTTAATGAAAAACTGTTTTTT. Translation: CASARTVNEKLFF. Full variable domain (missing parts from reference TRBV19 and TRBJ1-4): DGGITQSPKYLFRKEGQNVTLSCEQNLNHDAMYWYRQDPGQGLRLIYYSQIVNDFQKGDIAEGYSVSREKKESFPLTVTSAQKNPTAFYLCASARTVNEKLFFGSGTQLSVL.

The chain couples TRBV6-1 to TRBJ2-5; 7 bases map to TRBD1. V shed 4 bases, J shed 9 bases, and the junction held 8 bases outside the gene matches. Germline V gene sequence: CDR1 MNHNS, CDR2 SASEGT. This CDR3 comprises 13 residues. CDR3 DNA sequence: TGTGCCAGCAGTGGGGGACACGGACAGGCCCAGTACTTC. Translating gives CASSGGHGQAQYF.

The CDR3: CASSRPRTGSNNSPLHF. CDR3 sequence (DNA): TGTGCCAGTAGTAGACCAAGGACAGGGTCTAATAATTCACCCCTCCACTTT. The chain carries TRBV19 and TRBJ1-6; 8 nucleotides match TRBD1. Germline V gene sequence: CDR1 LNHDA, CDR2 SQIVND (reference sequence). There are 17 residues in the CDR3. Unmatched junction bases numbered 10, after V lost 4 bases and J lost 5 bases.

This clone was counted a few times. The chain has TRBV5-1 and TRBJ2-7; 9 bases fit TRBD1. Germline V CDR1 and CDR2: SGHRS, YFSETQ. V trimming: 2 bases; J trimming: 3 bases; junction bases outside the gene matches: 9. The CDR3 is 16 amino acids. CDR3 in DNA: TGCGCCAGCAGCTTAACTACGGGACAGGGCGTCTACGAGCAGTACTTC. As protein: CASSLTTGQGVYEQYF. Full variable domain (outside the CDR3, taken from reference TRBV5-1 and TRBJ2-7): KAGVTQTPRYLIKTRGQQVTLSCSPISGHRSVSWYQQTPGQGLQFLFEYFSETQRNKGNFPGRFSGRQFSNSRSEMNVSTLELGDSALYLCASSLTTGQGVYEQYFGPGTRLTVT.

The CDR3 region has the DNA TGTGCCAGCACAACAGGGGGCGGCAACACTGAAGCTTTCTTT. Translating it yields CASTTGGGNTEAFF. The V call is TRBV18, the J call TRBJ1-1; TRBD1 matches at 9 bases. Unmatched junction bases numbered 6, after V lost 8 bases and J lost 2 bases. The CDR3 spans 14 residues. Germline lookup yields CDR1 KGHSH and CDR2 LQKENI.

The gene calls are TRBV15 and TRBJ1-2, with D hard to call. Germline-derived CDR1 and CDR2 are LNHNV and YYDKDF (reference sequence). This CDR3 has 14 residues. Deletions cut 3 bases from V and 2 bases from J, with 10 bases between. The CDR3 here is CATSRDPGNYGYTF. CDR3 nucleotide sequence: TGTGCCACCAGCAGGGACCCGGGAAACTATGGCTACACCTTC.

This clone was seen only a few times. CDR3 amino acids: CASSSRGGSNEKLFF. The CDR3 DNA reads as TGTGCCAGCAGCTCGAGAGGGGGTAGTAATGAAAAACTGTTTTTT. The J gene is TRBJ1-4, the V gene TRBV21-1; TRBD1, the table's D call, was not compared with the DNA. TRBV21-1 is assigned pseudogene status. The CDR3 is 15 residues long.

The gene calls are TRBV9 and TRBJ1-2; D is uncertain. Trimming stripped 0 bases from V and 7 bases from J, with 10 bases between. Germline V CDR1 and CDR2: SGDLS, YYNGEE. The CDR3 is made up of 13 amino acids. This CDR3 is CASSVEDYSGYTF. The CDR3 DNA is TGTGCCAGCAGCGTAGAAGATTACAGTGGCTACACCTTC.

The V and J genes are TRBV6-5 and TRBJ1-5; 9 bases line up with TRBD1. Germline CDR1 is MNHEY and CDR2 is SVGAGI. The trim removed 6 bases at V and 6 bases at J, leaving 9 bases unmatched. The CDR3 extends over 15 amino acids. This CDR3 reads CASSPTGDRVQPQHF. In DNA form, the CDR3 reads TGTGCCAGCAGCCCAACGGGGGACAGGGTTCAGCCCCAGCATTTT.

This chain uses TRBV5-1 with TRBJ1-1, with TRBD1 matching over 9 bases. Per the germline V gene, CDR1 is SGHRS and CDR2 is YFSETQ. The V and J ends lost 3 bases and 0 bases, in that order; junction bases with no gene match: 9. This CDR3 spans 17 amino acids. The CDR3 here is CASSSPKGTGLNTEAFF. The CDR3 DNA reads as TGCGCCAGCAGCTCACCTAAGGGGACAGGGCTGAACACTGAAGCTTTCTTT.

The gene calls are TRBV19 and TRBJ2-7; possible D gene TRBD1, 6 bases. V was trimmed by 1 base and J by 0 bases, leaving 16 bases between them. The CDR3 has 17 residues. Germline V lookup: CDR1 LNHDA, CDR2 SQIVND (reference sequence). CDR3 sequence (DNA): TGTGCCAGTAGTATAGGAACAACAGGGACCATCTCCTACGAGCAGTACTTC. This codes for CASSIGTTGTISYEQYF.

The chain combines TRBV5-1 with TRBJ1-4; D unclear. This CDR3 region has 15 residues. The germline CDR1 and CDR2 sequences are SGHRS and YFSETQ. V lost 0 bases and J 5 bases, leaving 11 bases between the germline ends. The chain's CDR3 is CASSLGVGINEKLFF. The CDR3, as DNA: TGCGCCAGCAGCTTGGGGGTGGGCATCAATGAAAAACTGTTTTTT. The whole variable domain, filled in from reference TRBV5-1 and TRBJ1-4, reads KAGVTQTPRYLIKTRGQQVTLSCSPISGHRSVSWYQQTPGQGLQFLFEYFSETQRNKGNFPGRFSGRQFSNSRSEMNVSTLELGDSALYLCASSLGVGINEKLFFGSGTQLSVL.

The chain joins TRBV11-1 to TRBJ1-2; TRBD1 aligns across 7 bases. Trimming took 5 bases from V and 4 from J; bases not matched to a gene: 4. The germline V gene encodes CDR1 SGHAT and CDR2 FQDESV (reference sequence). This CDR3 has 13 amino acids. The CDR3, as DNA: TGTGCCAGCAGCACCGGGACAGCCTATGGCTACACCTTC. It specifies CASSTGTAYGYTF.

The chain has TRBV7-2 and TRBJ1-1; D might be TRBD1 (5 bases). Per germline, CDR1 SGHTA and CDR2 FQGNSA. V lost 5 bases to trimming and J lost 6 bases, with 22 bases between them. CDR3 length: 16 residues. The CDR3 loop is CASSLRVVTGGAEAFF. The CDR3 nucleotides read TGTGCCAGCAGCCTTAGAGTCGTAACGGGGGGGGCTGAAGCTTTCTTT.

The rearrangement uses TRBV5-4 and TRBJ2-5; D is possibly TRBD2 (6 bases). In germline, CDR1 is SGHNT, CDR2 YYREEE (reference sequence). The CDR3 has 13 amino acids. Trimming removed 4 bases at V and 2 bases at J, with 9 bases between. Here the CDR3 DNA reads TGTGCCAGCAGCCGGGACTCACAAGAGACCCAGTACTTC. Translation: CASSRDSQETQYF.

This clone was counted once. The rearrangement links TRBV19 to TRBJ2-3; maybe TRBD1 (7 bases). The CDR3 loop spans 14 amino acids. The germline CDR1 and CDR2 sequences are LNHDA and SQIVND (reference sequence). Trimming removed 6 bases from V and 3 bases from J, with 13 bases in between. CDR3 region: CASRREDRTDTQYF. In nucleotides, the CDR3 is TGTGCCAGTAGAAGGGAGGACAGGACAGATACGCAGTATTTT.

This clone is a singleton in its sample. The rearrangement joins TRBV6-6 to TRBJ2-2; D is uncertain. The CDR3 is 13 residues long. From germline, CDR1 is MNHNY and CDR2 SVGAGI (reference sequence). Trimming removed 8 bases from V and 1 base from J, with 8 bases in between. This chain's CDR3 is CASGSLNTGELFF. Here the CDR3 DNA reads TGTGCCAGCGGTTCCCTGAACACCGGGGAGCTGTTTTTT.

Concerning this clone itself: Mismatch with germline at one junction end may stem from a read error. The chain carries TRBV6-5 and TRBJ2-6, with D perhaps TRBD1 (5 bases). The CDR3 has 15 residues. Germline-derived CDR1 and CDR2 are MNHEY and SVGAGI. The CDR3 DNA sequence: TGTGCCAGCAGGCGCGAAAACTCTGGGGCCAACGTCCTGGCTTTC. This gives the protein CASRRENSGANVLAF.